The rows below give T cell receptor beta chains drawn from one sample of a study of a mutant IDH1 vaccine in newly diagnosed glioma. Profiled with immunoSEQ multiplex PCR; TCRdb holds only in-frame clones, not every one. The sample comprises 99,000 or so clones, approximately 90% of which are singletons, and approximately 0.57% rests with the top ten. The source was PBMCs, collected from a glioma patient treated with radiotherapy, temozolomide or both. All receptors derive from a woman in her forties or fifties with glioma. Both conserved end residues are part of each CDR3. The order of the fields is D gene, V gene, clone size, J gene, CDR3 protein, CDR3 DNA. D genes are given only for firm matches. The listing skips clone size in some rows; elsewhere it reads once, few, many or a size class.

>.|TRBV2|.|TRBJ1-2
CASNPGADYGYTF
TGTGCCAGCAACCCAGGGGCGGACTATGGCTACACCTTC
>TRBD2|TRBV30|once|TRBJ2-3
CALAGGAGGQYF
TGTGCCTTAGCGGGAGGGGCTGGGGGGCAGTATTTT
>.|TRBV28|.|TRBJ2-1
CASYPLDGYEQFF
TGTGCCAGCTACCCTCTGGATGGTTATGAGCAGTTCTTC
>.|TRBV7-8|few|TRBJ1-6
CASSFLDGTYSPLHF
TGTGCCAGCAGCTTCCTGGACGGTACCTATTCACCCCTCCACTTT
>.|TRBV5-1|.|TRBJ1-1
CASSFTAKNTEAFF
TGCGCCAGCAGCTTCACAGCAAAGAACACTGAAGCTTTCTTT
>TRBD2|TRBV6-5|.|TRBJ2-1
CASSSPGLASHEQFF
TGTGCCAGCAGTTCGCCAGGACTAGCGTCGCATGAGCAGTTCTTC
>TRBD1|TRBV10-2|.|TRBJ1-1
CASSDGQGVNTEAFF
TGCGCCAGCAGTGACGGACAGGGAGTGAACACTGAAGCTTTCTTT
>.|TRBV28|.|TRBJ1-2
CASNNDPRDYGYTF
TGTGCCAGCAATAACGACCCCAGGGACTATGGCTACACCTTC
>TRBD2|TRBV6-9|few|TRBJ2-2
CASSPNWREGRDTGELFF
TGTGCCAGCAGCCCCAACTGGCGGGAGGGCCGGGACACCGGGGAGCTGTTTTTT
>.|TRBV9|.|TRBJ2-1
CASSPGVGEQFF
TGTGCCAGCAGCCCCGGGGTCGGTGAGCAGTTCTTC
>.|TRBV27|.|TRBJ2-1
CASSFGTSLEQFF
TGTGCCAGCAGTTTCGGAACAAGCCTTGAGCAGTTCTTC
>.|TRBV5-6|.|TRBJ2-2
CASSLTGAGELFF
TGTGCCAGCAGCTTGACAGGAGCCGGGGAGCTGTTTTTT
>TRBD2|TRBV9|.|TRBJ2-2
CASSKAGGLGATGELFF
TGTGCCAGCAGCAAGGCGGGGGGGTTAGGGGCCACCGGGGAGCTGTTTTTT
>.|TRBV4-2|.|TRBJ1-4
CASSPYMGGQDEKLFF
TGTGCCAGCAGCCCCTATATGGGGGGCCAGGATGAAAAACTGTTTTTT
>.|TRBV18|.|TRBJ2-7
CASSPEVSYEQYF
TGTGCCAGCTCACCAGAAGTTTCCTACGAGCAGTACTTC
>TRBD2|TRBV2|.|TRBJ2-1
CASSEWSGSAPISYNEQFF
TGTGCCAGCAGTGAATGGAGCGGGAGCGCTCCGATCTCCTACAATGAGCAGTTCTTC
>.|TRBV2|once|TRBJ1-3
CASRTSGRAGNTIYF
TGTGCCAGCAGGACCTCAGGAAGGGCTGGAAACACCATATATTTT
>TRBD1|TRBV5-6|.|TRBJ2-7
CASSLDRAGGFYEQYF
TGTGCCAGCAGCTTGGATAGGGCAGGGGGCTTTTACGAGCAGTACTTC
>.|TRBV10-2|.|TRBJ2-7
CASSKDSSNEQYF
TGCGCCAGCAGCAAGGACTCGTCTAATGAGCAGTACTTC
>TRBD1|TRBV27|.|TRBJ1-1
CASSTGGVEAFF
TGTGCCAGCAGTACAGGGGGGGTTGAAGCTTTCTTT
>TRBD2|TRBV30|.|TRBJ2-3
CAQRLAGSTDTQYF
TGTGCCCAAAGACTAGCGGGCAGCACAGATACGCAGTATTTT
>.|TRBV20-1|.|TRBJ1-1
CRGPMNTEAFF
TGCAGGGGTCCTATGAACACTGAAGCTTTCTTT
>.|TRBV10-3|.|TRBJ2-3
CAIKDGTDTQYF
TGTGCCATCAAAGACGGGACAGATACGCAGTATTTT
>.|TRBV7-6|.|TRBJ2-7
CASSVDSYSYEQYF
TGTGCCAGCAGCGTGGACAGCTACTCCTACGAGCAGTACTTC
>.|TRBV28|.|TRBJ1-5
CASNPTGTNQPQHF
TGTGCCAGCAATCCGACGGGAACCAATCAGCCCCAGCATTTT
>.|TRBV10-3|.|TRBJ1-4
CAISDLGSNEKLFF
TGTGCCATCAGTGATCTAGGGTCCAATGAAAAACTGTTTTTT
>.|TRBV6-1|.|TRBJ1-2
CASSPGPAGGYTF
TGTGCCAGCAGTCCCGGACCCGCAGGGGGCTACACCTTC
>TRBD2|TRBV30|.|TRBJ2-1
CAWRRAGGPRAYNEQFF
TGTGCCTGGAGGAGAGCGGGAGGCCCCAGGGCCTACAATGAGCAGTTCTTC
>.|TRBV2|.|TRBJ2-7
CASRPGLPKHYEQYF
TGTGCCAGTAGACCGGGCCTACCCAAACACTACGAGCAGTACTTC
>.|TRBV5-6|.|TRBJ2-4
CASSLGGQTNIQYF
TGTGCCAGCAGCTTGGGCGGACAGACAAACATTCAGTACTTC
>TRBD1|TRBV27|.|TRBJ1-2
CASGGDRGGNGYTF
TGTGCCAGCGGAGGCGACAGGGGCGGCAATGGCTACACCTTC
>.|TRBV7-9|.|TRBJ2-7
CASSLVGRPYEQYF
TGTGCCAGCAGCTTAGTTGGCAGGCCCTACGAGCAGTACTTC
>.|TRBV30|.|TRBJ1-5
CAWSQRGNQPQHF
TGTGCCTGGAGTCAGAGAGGCAATCAGCCCCAGCATTTT